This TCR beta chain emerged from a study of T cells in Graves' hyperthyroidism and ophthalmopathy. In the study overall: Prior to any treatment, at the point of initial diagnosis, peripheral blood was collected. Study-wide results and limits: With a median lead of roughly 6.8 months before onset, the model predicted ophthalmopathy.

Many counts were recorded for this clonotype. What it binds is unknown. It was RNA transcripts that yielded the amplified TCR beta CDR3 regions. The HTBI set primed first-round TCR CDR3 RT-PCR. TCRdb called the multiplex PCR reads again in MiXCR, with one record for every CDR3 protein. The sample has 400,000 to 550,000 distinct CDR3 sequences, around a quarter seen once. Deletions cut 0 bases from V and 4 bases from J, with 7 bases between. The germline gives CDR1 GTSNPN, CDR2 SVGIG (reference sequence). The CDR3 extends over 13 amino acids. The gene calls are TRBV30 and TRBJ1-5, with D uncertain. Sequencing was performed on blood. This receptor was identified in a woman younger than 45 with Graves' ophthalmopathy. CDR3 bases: TGTGCCTGGAGTGTTCAGGCTAATCAGCCCCAGCATTTT. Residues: CAWSVQANQPQHF.